A single T cell receptor beta chain is shown here with its context. Its specificity is not known. Using immunoSEQ multiplex PCR, the repertoire was profiled, and TCRdb retains in-frame clones only, with some absent. This table has 1.5 million to 2.5 million clones, just under 95% appearing once. This sample was included in a study of shared clonotypes between healthy human individuals. The wider study: Three plates were used per donor for CD4 naive, three for CD4 memory, two for CD8 naive and one for CD8 memory.

CD45RO-negative, CCR7-positively selected cells formed the naive CD8 fraction, excluding terminally differentiated effector memory CD45RA+ cells. This CDR3 contains 13 residues. With 8 bases clipped from V and 3 bases from J, the junction kept 7 bases outside the gene matches. Germline V gene data show CDR1 as SGHTA and CDR2 as FQGNSA. Study-wide results and limits: Non-shared clonotypes had lower generation probabilities than those shared by all four donors.

The specimen sequenced was naive CD8+ T cells sorted from blood. The source of this sequence is a man in his late teens or twenties in good health. The chain is built from TRBV7-2 and TRBJ2-7; 7 bases line up with TRBD1. CDR3 in DNA: TGTGCCAGCCGTGGGACAGCCCTCTACGAGCAGTACTTC. Its protein product is CASRGTALYEQYF.